This T cell receptor (beta chain) was obtained from a study of cytomegalovirus exposure and HLA in healthy donors. General observations from the study: Researchers counted 164 TCR beta chains as cytomegalovirus-associated. Most TCR sequences showed up rarely, but some public TCRs showed up in many donors.

About this clone itself: What it recognizes is unknown.

From germline, CDR1 is SGHTA and CDR2 FQGTGA. CDR3 size: 16 residues. V was pared by 5 bases and J by 0 bases, with 10 bases of the junction left unmatched. Generated by immunoSEQ multiplex PCR, the TCRdb table keeps only in-frame clones and is missing some. The table has some 98,000 clones, about 90% seen once. What was sequenced was PBMCs. This clonotype was obtained from a man aged 18-30 years in good health and CMV-seropositive. The V call is TRBV7-3, the J call TRBJ2-7, with TRBD1 matching over 7 bases. This CDR3 reads CASSQGTDPLSYEQYF. CDR3 DNA sequence: TGTGCCAGCAGCCAAGGGACAGACCCTCTCTCCTACGAGCAGTACTTC.